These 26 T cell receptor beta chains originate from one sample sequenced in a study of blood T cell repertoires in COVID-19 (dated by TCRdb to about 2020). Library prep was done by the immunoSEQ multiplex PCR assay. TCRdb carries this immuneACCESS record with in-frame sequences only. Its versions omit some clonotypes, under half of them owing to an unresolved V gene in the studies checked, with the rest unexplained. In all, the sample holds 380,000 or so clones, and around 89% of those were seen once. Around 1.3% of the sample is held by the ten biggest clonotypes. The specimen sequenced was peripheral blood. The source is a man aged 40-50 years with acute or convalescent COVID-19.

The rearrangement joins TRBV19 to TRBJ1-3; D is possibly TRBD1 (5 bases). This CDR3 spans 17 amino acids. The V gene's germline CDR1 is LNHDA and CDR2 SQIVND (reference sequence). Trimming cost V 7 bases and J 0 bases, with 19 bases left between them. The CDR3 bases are TGTGCCAGTAAGGTAGGCGGAGGGACTCTCTCTGGAAACACCATATATTTT. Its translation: CASKVGGGTLSGNTIYF.

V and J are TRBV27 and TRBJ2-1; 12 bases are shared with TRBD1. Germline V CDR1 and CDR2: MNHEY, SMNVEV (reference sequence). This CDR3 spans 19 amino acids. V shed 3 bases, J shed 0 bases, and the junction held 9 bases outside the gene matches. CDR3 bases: TGTGCCAGCAGTTTCCCCGGGACAGGGGGCCCCACCTCCTACAATGAGCAGTTCTTC. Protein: CASSFPGTGGPTSYNEQFF.

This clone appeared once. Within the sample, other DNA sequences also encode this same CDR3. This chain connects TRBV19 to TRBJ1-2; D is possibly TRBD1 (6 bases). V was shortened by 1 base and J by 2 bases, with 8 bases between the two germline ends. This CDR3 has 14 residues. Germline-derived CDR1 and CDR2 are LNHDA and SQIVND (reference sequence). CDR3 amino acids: CASSIAGTNYGYTF. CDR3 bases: TGTGCCAGTAGTATAGCAGGGACAAACTATGGCTACACCTTC.

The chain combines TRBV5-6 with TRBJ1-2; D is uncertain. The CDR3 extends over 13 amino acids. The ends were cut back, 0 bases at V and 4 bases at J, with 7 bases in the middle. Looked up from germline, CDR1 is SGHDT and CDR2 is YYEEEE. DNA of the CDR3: TGTGCCAGCAGCTTGGAACACAGCTATGGCTACACCTTC. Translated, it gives CASSLEHSYGYTF.

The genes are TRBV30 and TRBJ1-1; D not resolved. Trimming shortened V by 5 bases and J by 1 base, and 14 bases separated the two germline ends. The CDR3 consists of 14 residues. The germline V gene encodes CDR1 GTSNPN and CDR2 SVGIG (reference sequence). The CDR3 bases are TGTGCCTGGGTCCCCCTGGGGAGGAACACTGAAGCTTTCTTT. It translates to CAWVPLGRNTEAFF.

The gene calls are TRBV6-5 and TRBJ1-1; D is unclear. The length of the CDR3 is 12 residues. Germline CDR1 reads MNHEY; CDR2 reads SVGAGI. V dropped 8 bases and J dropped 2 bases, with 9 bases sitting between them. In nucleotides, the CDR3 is TGTGCCAGCTCAGAGCGTAACACTGAAGCTTTCTTT. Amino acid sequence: CASSERNTEAFF.

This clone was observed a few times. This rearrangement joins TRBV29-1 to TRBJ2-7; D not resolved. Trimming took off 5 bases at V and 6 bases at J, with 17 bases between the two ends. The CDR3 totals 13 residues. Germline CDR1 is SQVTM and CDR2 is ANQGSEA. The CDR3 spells CSVLLPSNREQYF. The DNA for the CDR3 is TGCAGCGTTCTCCTACCCTCGAATCGCGAGCAGTACTTC.

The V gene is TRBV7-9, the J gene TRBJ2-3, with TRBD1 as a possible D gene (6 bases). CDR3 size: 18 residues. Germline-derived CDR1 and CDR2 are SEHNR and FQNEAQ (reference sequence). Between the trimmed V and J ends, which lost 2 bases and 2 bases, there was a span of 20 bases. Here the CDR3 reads CASSLPKEDRLYTDTQYF. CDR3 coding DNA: TGTGCCAGCAGCTTACCGAAAGAAGACAGGCTGTACACAGATACGCAGTATTTT.

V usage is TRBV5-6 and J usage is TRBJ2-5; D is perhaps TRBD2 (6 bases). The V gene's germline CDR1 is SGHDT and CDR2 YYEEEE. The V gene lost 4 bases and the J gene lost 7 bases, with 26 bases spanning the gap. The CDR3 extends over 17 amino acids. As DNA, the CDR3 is TGTGCCAGCAGCCTGGGCTTTAGTAGCGGCCACGCGGGGACCCAGTACTTC. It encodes CASSLGFSSGHAGTQYF.

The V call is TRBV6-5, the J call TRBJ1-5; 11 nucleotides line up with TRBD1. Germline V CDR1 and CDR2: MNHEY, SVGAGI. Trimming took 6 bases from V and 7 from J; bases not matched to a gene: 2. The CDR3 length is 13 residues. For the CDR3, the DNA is TGTGCCAGCAGGGGACAGGGGGACCAGCCCCAGCATTTT. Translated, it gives CASRGQGDQPQHF.

The DNA of the CDR3 is TGCGCCAGCAACGGGGGGTGCCCCTACGAGCAGTACTTC. The encoded protein is CASNGGCPYEQYF. J is TRBJ2-7 and V is TRBV23-1; 7 nucleotides align to TRBD2. TRBV23-1 is given ORF status, its function remaining uncertain. This CDR3 contains 13 residues. The V segment lost 7 bases and the J segment 2 bases; nucleotides outside the gene matches: 5.

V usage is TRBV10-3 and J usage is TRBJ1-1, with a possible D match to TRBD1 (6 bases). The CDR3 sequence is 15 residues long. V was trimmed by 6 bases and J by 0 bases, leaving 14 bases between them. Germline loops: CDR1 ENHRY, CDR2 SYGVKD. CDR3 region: CAISLGTPMNTEAFF. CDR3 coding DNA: TGTGCCATCAGCCTAGGGACACCTATGAACACTGAAGCTTTCTTT.

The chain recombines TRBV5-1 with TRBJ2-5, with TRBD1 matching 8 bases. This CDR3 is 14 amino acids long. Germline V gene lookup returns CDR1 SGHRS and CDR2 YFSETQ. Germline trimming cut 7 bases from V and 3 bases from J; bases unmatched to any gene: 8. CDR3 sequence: CASGQGRNKETQYF. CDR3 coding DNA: TGCGCCAGCGGACAGGGCCGGAACAAAGAGACCCAGTACTTC.

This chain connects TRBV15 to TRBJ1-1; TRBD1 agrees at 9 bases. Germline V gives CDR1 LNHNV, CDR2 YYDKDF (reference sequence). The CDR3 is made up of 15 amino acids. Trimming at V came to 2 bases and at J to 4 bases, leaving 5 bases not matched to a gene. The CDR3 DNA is TGTGCCACCAGCAGACGACAGGGGGTGGTCACTGAAGCTTTCTTT. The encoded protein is CATSRRQGVVTEAFF.

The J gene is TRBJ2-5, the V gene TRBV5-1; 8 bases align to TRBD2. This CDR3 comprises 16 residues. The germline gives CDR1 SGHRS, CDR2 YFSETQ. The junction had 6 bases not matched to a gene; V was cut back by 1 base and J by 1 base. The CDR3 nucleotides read TGCGCCAGCAGCTTGACGAGAGGGACTAGCCAAGAGACCCAGTACTTC. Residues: CASSLTRGTSQETQYF.

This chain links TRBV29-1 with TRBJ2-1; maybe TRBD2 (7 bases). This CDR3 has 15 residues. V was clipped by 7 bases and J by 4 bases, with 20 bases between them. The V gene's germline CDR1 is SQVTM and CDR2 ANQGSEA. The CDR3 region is CSAEWAGALYNEQFF. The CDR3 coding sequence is TGCAGCGCCGAATGGGCGGGGGCACTTTACAATGAGCAGTTCTTC.

For the CDR3, the DNA is TGTGCCAGCAGTTACTCGGTCGGGACTGAAGCTTTCTTT. The encoded protein is CASSYSVGTEAFF. The V and J genes are TRBV6-5 and TRBJ1-1, with unresolved D. The CDR3 totals 13 residues. Germline-derived CDR1 and CDR2 are MNHEY and SVGAGI. V was pared by 0 bases and J by 5 bases, with 7 bases between.

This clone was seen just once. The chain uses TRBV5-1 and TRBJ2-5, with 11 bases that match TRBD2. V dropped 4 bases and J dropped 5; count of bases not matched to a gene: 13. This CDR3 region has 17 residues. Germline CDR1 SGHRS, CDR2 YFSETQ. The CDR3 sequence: CASSPGLAGSGWETQYF. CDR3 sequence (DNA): TGCGCCAGCAGCCCCGGACTAGCGGGTTCGGGATGGGAGACCCAGTACTTC.

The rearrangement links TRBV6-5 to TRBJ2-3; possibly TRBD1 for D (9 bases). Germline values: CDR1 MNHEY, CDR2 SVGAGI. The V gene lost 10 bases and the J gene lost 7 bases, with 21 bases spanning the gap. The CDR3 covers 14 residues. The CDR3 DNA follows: TGTGCCACGGGGGGGGACAGGGAAATAAATACGCAGTATTTT. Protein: CATGGDREINTQYF.

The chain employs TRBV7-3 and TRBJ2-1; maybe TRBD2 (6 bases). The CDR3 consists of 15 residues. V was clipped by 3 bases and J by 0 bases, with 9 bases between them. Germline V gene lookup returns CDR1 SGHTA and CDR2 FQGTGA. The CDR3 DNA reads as TGTGCCAGCAGCTTGGCGGGGAGCTCCTACAATGAGCAGTTCTTC. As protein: CASSLAGSSYNEQFF.

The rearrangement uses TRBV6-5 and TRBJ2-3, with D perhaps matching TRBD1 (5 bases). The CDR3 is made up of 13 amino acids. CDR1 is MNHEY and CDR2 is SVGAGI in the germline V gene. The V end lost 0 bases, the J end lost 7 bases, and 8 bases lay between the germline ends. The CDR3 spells CASSYSRTNTQYF. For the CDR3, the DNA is TGTGCCAGCAGTTACTCGAGGACAAATACGCAGTATTTT.

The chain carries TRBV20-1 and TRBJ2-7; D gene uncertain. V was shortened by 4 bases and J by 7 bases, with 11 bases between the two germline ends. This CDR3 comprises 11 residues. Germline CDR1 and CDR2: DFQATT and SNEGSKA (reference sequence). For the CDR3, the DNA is TGCAGTGCTAATGAAGTACGGGAGCAGTACTTC. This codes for CSANEVREQYF.

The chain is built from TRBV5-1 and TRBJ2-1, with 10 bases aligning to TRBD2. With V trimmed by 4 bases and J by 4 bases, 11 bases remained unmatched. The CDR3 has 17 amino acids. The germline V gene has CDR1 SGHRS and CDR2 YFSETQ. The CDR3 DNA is TGCGCCAGCAGCGGGTCCCGTGCTAGCGGGAGATACAATGAGCAGTTCTTC. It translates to CASSGSRASGRYNEQFF.

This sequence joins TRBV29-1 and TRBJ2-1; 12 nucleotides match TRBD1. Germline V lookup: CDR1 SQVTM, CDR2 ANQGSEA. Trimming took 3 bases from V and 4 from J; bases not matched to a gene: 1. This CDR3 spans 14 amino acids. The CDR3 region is CSVEGQGAYNEQFF. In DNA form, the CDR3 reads TGCAGCGTTGAGGGACAGGGGGCTTACAATGAGCAGTTCTTC.

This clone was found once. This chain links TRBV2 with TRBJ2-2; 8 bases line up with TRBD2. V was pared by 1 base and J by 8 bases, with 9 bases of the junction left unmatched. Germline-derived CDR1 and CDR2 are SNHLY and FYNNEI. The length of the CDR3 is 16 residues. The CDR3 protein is CASSEVIAGGWGELFF. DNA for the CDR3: TGTGCCAGCAGTGAAGTAATTGCGGGGGGATGGGGGGAGCTGTTTTTT. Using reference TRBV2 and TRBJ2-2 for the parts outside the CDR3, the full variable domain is EPEVTQTPSHQVTQMGQEVILRCVPISNHLYFYWYRQILGQKVEFLVSFYNNEISEKSEIFDDQFSVERPDGSNFTLKIRSTKLEDSAMYFCASSEVIAGGWGELFFGEGSRLTVL.

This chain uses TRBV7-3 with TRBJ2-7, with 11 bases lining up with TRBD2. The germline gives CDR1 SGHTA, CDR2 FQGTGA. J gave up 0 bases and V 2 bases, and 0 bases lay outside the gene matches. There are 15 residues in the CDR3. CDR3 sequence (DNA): TGTGCCAGCAGCTTAGGGACTAGCGGCTCCTACGAGCAGTACTTC. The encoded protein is CASSLGTSGSYEQYF.